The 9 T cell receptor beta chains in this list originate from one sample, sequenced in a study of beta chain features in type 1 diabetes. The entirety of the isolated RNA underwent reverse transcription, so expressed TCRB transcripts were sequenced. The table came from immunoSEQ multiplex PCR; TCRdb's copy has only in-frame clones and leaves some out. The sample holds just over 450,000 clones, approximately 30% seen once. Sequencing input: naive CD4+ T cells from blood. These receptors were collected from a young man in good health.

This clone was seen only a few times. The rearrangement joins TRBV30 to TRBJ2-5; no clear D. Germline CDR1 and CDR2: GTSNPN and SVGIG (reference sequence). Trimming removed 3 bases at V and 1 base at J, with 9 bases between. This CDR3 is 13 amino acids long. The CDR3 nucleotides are TGTGCCTGGAGATGGCCGGGCCAAGAGACCCAGTACTTC. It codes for CAWRWPGQETQYF.

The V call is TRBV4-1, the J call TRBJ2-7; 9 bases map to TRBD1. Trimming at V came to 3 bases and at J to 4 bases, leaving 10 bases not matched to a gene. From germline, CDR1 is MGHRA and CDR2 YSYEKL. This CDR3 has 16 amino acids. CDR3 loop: CASSHYPGQGPYEQYF. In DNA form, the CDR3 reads TGCGCCAGCAGCCATTATCCGGGACAGGGCCCTTACGAGCAGTACTTC.

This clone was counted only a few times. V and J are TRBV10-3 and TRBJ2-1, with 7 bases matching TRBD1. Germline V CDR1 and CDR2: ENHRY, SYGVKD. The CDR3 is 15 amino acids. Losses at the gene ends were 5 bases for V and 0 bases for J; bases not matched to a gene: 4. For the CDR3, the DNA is TGTGCCATCAGTCCTACAGGGGTCTCCTACAATGAGCAGTTCTTC. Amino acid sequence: CAISPTGVSYNEQFF.

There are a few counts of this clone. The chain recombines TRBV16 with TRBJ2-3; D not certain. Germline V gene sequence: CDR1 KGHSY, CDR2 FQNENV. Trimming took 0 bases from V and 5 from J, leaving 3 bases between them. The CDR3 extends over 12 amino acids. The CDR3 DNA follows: TGTGCCAGCAGCCAATCGGGAGATACGCAGTATTTT. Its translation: CASSQSGDTQYF. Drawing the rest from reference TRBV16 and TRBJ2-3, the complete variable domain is GEEVAQTPKHLVRGEGQKAKLYCAPIKGHSYVFWYQQVLKNEFKFLISFQNENVFDETGMPKERFSAKCLPNSPCSLEIQATKLEDSAVYFCASSQSGDTQYFGPGTRLTVL.

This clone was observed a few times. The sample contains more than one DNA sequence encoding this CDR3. This CDR3 is CSVRTSGSYEQYF. CDR3 nucleotide sequence: TGCAGCGTGAGGACTAGCGGCTCCTACGAGCAGTACTTC. The chain is built from TRBV29-1 and TRBJ2-7, with 10 positions matching TRBD2. The CDR3 contains 13 residues. CDR1 is SQVTM and CDR2 is ANQGSEA in the germline V gene. With V trimmed by 6 bases and J by 0 bases, 2 bases remained unmatched.

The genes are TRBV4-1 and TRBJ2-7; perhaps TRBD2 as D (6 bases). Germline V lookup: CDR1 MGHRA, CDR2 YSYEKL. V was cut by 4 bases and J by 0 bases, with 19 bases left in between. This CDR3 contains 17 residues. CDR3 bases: TGCGCCAGCAGCCGCCCCGGGGAGCGGCGGGACTCCTACGAGCAGTACTTC. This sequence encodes CASSRPGERRDSYEQYF.

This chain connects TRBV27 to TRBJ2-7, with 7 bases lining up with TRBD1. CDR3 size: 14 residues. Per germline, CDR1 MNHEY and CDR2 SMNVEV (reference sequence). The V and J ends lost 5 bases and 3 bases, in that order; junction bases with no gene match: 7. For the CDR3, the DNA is TGTGCCAGCAGTAGACAGGGTCCGGTCTACGAGCAGTACTTC. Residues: CASSRQGPVYEQYF.

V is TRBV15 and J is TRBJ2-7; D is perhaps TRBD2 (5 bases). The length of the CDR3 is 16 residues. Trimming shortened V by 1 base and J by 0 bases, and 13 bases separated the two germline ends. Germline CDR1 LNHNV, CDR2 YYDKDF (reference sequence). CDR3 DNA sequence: TGTGCCACCAGCAGAGTGGGCGGGCTTAACTCCTACGAGCAGTACTTC. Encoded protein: CATSRVGGLNSYEQYF.

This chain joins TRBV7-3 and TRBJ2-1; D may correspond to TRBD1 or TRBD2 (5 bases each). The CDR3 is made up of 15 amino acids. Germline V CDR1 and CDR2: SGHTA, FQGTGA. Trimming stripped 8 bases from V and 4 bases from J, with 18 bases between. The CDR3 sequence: CASQKGTGRYNEQFF. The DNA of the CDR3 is TGTGCCAGCCAAAAAGGGACCGGGCGATACAATGAGCAGTTCTTC.